These 21 T cell receptor beta chains share one sample of origin, sequenced in a study of T cell responses to AZD1222 COVID-19 vaccine. Assay: immunoSEQ multiplex PCR; the TCRdb copy retains only in-frame clones and omits some. The sample consists of 90,000 or so clones, 70% to 90% of them appearing once. The sample consisted of peripheral blood, taken on day 0 of AZD1222 vaccination. These receptors originate from an adult in good health.

The V and J genes are TRBV28 and TRBJ2-7, with TRBD1 identical over 8 bases. The J segment lost 4 bases and the V segment lost 3 bases, leaving 5 bases of the junction unmatched. CDR1 is MDHEN, CDR2 SYDVKM, per germline. The length of the CDR3 is 14 residues. In DNA, the CDR3 is TGTGCCAGCAGTTTGGGCAGGGGGCCTTACGAGCAGTACTTC. Encoded protein: CASSLGRGPYEQYF.

The chain carries TRBV7-9 and TRBJ2-7; D is perhaps TRBD2 (6 bases). The V gene lost 1 base and the J gene lost 13 bases, with 20 bases spanning the gap. Germline loops: CDR1 SEHNR, CDR2 FQNEAQ (reference sequence). CDR3 size: 14 residues. The CDR3 reads CASSLVGDWVTIYF. DNA of the CDR3: TGTGCCAGCAGCTTAGTCGGGGACTGGGTAACCATATACTTC.

The chain combines TRBV4-2 with TRBJ2-6; D unresolved. CDR3 size: 16 residues. Germline lookup yields CDR1 LGHNA and CDR2 YNFKEQ. Trimming took 0 bases from V and 0 from J, leaving 6 bases between them. The CDR3 protein is CASSQEPNSGANVLTF. For the CDR3, the DNA is TGTGCCAGCAGCCAAGAGCCAAACTCTGGGGCCAACGTCCTGACTTTC.

The chain couples TRBV7-2 to TRBJ2-5; D remains ambiguous. Trimming shortened V by 1 base and J by 5 bases, and 17 bases separated the two germline ends. The CDR3 contains 16 residues. Germline V gene lookup returns CDR1 SGHTA and CDR2 FQGNSA. CDR3 sequence (DNA): TGTGCCAGCAGCTTAGACGGAGCTGGATATTCGGAGACCCAGTACTTC. Its protein is CASSLDGAGYSETQYF.

This chain uses TRBV3-1 (or the pseudogene TRBV3-2) with TRBJ2-1; perhaps D is TRBD1 or TRBD2 (5 bases each). Germline lookup yields CDR1 LGHDT and CDR2 YNNKEL (reference sequence). V was cut by 4 bases and J by 8 bases, with 21 bases left in between. The CDR3 sequence is 16 residues long. DNA for the CDR3: TGTGCCAGCAGCCCGAAGGGACGCCCAAAAGGTGATGAGCAGTTCTTC. Translating it yields CASSPKGRPKGDEQFF.

The CDR3 loop reads CASSLAGGETGNTIYF. In DNA, the CDR3 is TGTGCCAGCAGCTTAGCGGGGGGCGAGACAGGAAACACCATATATTTT. This chain uses TRBV7-2 with TRBJ1-3; perhaps TRBD1 as D (6 bases). The CDR3 length is 16 residues. Trimming pared 0 bases from V and 4 bases from J, leaving 13 bases between. CDR1 SGHTA and CDR2 FQGNSA come from the germline V gene.

In its sample, this clone was seen once. CDR3 loop: CASSVRGGFDQPQHF. The CDR3 DNA sequence: TGTGCCAGCAGCGTCCGGGGAGGGTTTGACCAGCCCCAGCATTTT. The chain is built from TRBV7-2 and TRBJ1-5; D gene ambiguous. The CDR3 has 15 residues. Trimming left V 5 bases short and J 7 bases short, with 18 bases between. CDR1 SGHTA and CDR2 FQGNSA come from the germline V gene.

V and J are TRBV18 and TRBJ2-7; 8 bases fit TRBD1. Germline trimming cut 1 base from V and 7 bases from J; bases unmatched to any gene: 9. The CDR3 has 15 amino acids. The germline V gene encodes CDR1 KGHSH and CDR2 LQKENI. DNA for the CDR3: TGTGCCAGCTCACCACTTCAGGGGGCCAGGGATGAGCAGTACTTC. It yields the protein CASSPLQGARDEQYF.

To note about this clone: Other DNA sequences in the same sample also yield this CDR3. The J gene is TRBJ2-5, the V gene TRBV7-9, with no clear D. CDR1 SEHNR and CDR2 FQNEAQ come from the germline V gene (reference sequence). This CDR3 is 12 amino acids long. Between the trimmed V and J ends, which lost 1 base and 4 bases, there was a span of 4 bases. Here the CDR3 DNA reads TGTGCCAGCAGCTTAGTCTCAGAGACCCAGTACTTC. Protein product: CASSLVSETQYF. The complete variable domain, with remaining parts taken from reference TRBV7-9 and TRBJ2-5, reads DTGVSQNPRHKITKRGQNVTFRCDPISEHNRLYWYRQTLGQGPEFLTYFQNEAQLEKSRLLSDRFSAERPKGSFSTLEIQRTEQGDSAMYLCASSLVSETQYFGPGTRLLVL.

The chain employs TRBV5-1 and TRBJ1-4, with 9 bases fitting TRBD1. Germline V gene data show CDR1 as SGHRS and CDR2 as YFSETQ. V dropped 2 bases and J dropped 4; count of bases not matched to a gene: 15. The CDR3 is 19 residues long. CDR3 protein: CASSLRPKTPGQGNEKLFF. The CDR3, as DNA: TGCGCCAGCAGCTTAAGACCTAAGACCCCGGGACAGGGTAATGAAAAACTGTTTTTT.

J is TRBJ1-5 and V is TRBV10-3; 9 bases agree with TRBD1. CDR1 ENHRY and CDR2 SYGVKD come from the germline V gene. This CDR3 spans 17 amino acids. J was trimmed by 7 bases and V by 5 bases; bases with no gene match: 15. CDR3 region: CAISLGQGTSGSQPQHF. The CDR3 coding sequence is TGTGCCATCAGTTTAGGACAGGGGACATCGGGGTCGCAGCCCCAGCATTTT.

This chain connects TRBV9 to TRBJ1-1; weak D call: TRBD1 (5 bases). In germline, CDR1 is SGDLS, CDR2 YYNGEE. The CDR3 spans 14 residues. The germline V and J ends were trimmed by 0 bases and 5 bases, with 11 bases remaining between them. The CDR3 DNA sequence: TGTGCCAGCAGCGTAGATGGGGGAAGGACTGAAGCTTTCTTT. It encodes CASSVDGGRTEAFF.

This chain joins TRBV11-3 and TRBJ2-7; weak D call: TRBD2 (5 bases). The V end lost 5 bases, the J end lost 0 bases, and 14 bases lay between the germline ends. Germline CDR1 and CDR2: SGHNT and YENEEA. The CDR3 runs to 15 residues. The CDR3 reads CASSPGLASSYEQYF. For the CDR3, the DNA is TGTGCCAGCAGCCCTGGACTCGCTTCCTCCTACGAGCAGTACTTC.

This rearrangement joins TRBV28 to TRBJ1-4, with D unresolved. This CDR3 is 14 amino acids long. Trimming pared 5 bases from V and 1 base from J, leaving 8 bases between. Germline V CDR1 and CDR2: MDHEN, SYDVKM. CDR3 sequence: CASSRVGTNEKLFF. The DNA for the CDR3 is TGTGCCAGCAGTAGAGTAGGAACTAATGAAAAACTGTTTTTT. Full variable domain (missing parts from reference TRBV28 and TRBJ1-4): DVKVTQSSRYLVKRTGEKVFLECVQDMDHENMFWYRQDPGLGLRLIYFSYDVKMKEKGDIPEGYSVSREKKERFSLILESASTNQTSMYLCASSRVGTNEKLFFGSGTQLSVL.

This clone is a singleton in its sample. This chain links TRBV18 with TRBJ2-1, with 7 bases aligning to TRBD2. V gave up 3 bases and J gave up 4 bases; unmatched junction bases: 6. Germline V gene data show CDR1 as KGHSH and CDR2 as LQKENI. The CDR3 runs to 15 residues. As DNA, the CDR3 is TGTGCCAGCTCACCCCTTGGGGGGGGGTACAATGAGCAGTTCTTC. Translation gives CASSPLGGGYNEQFF.

This clone was recorded once. The chain joins TRBV5-1 to TRBJ2-2; the D call may be TRBD1 or TRBD2 (5 bases each). The CDR3 has 17 residues. The germline CDR1 and CDR2 sequences are SGHRS and YFSETQ. Trimming cost V 0 bases and J 2 bases, with 14 bases left between them. This CDR3 reads CASSLVRDHINTGELFF. CDR3 nucleotides: TGCGCCAGCAGCTTGGTCCGGGACCACATCAACACCGGGGAGCTGTTTTTT.

The J gene is TRBJ2-2, the V gene TRBV19, with D tentatively TRBD1 (6 bases). Germline loops: CDR1 LNHDA, CDR2 SQIVND (reference sequence). The V gene lost 7 bases and the J gene lost 0 bases, with 12 bases spanning the gap. This CDR3 contains 15 residues. The CDR3: CASKGDMANTGELFF. CDR3 bases: TGTGCCAGTAAGGGGGACATGGCGAACACCGGGGAGCTGTTTTTT.

This chain links TRBV7-9 with TRBJ1-5; D unresolved. The V end lost 0 bases, the J end lost 7 bases, and 7 bases lay between the germline ends. This CDR3 comprises 13 residues. The germline V gene encodes CDR1 SEHNR and CDR2 FQNEAQ (reference sequence). The CDR3 here is CASSLAPSQPQHF. CDR3 DNA: TGTGCCAGCAGCTTAGCGCCGTCGCAGCCCCAGCATTTT.

The chain couples TRBV12-3 or TRBV12-4 to TRBJ2-1; 9 nucleotides agree with TRBD1. CDR3 size: 13 residues. Germline trimming cut 4 bases from V and 9 bases from J; bases unmatched to any gene: 4. The DNA for the CDR3 is TGTGCCAGCAGTTCGACAGGGGGTGGTGAGCAGTTCTTC. This encodes CASSSTGGGEQFF.

This rearrangement joins TRBV27 to TRBJ2-5; TRBD2 matches at 11 bases. The CDR3 runs 15 residues. Germline assignment: CDR1 MNHEY and CDR2 SMNVEV (reference sequence). The trim removed 4 bases at V and 3 bases at J, leaving 4 bases unmatched. CDR3 nucleotide sequence: TGTGCCAGCAGTTCCCCGGGACTAGCGGAAGAGACCCAGTACTTC. Translated: CASSSPGLAEETQYF.

This chain joins TRBV28 and TRBJ2-2; D possibly corresponds to TRBD2 (6 bases). The CDR3 length is 16 residues. Deletions cut 7 bases from V and 1 base from J, with 16 bases between. Germline V lookup: CDR1 MDHEN, CDR2 SYDVKM. The DNA of the CDR3 is TGTGCCAGCACCGAGACCCCCGGGGGGAACACCGGGGAGCTGTTTTTT. Translated: CASTETPGGNTGELFF.